The 31 T cell receptor beta chains in this list originate from one sample, sequenced in a study of OX40 agonist ivuxolimab in advanced cancers. Assay used: immunoSEQ multiplex PCR; TCRdb lists only in-frame clones, some missing. The table lists 55,000 to 80,000 clones, about 89% of them singletons, with approximately 5.2% in the top ten. This material consisted of CD4+ or CD8+ T cells sorted from blood, taken in a trial of the OX40 agonist ivuxolimab. These receptors were obtained from an adult with an advanced solid tumor such as melanoma, head and neck, liver or kidney cancer.

Only one count was recorded for this clone. This chain links TRBV5-4 with TRBJ2-2; no clear D gene. Germline V lookup: CDR1 SGHNT, CDR2 YYREEE (reference sequence). The V end was cut by 4 bases, the J end by 7 bases, with 17 bases between. CDR3 size: 15 residues. The CDR3 sequence is CASSRAVVGVGELFF. CDR3 bases: TGTGCCAGCAGCCGGGCTGTTGTAGGTGTCGGGGAGCTGTTTTTT.

The V and J genes are TRBV7-9 and TRBJ1-4, with TRBD1 as a possible D gene (6 bases). Trimming took 0 bases from V and 8 from J, leaving 10 bases between them. In germline, CDR1 is SEHNR, CDR2 FQNEAQ (reference sequence). This CDR3 contains 14 residues. The DNA for the CDR3 is TGTGCCAGCAGCTTAGCGGGGGCGGAGGAAAAACTGTTTTTT. It codes for CASSLAGAEEKLFF.

This clone was observed a single time. The V call is TRBV7-2, the J call TRBJ2-7; the match to TRBD2 covers 8 bases. Trimming cost V 1 base and J 3 bases; bases outside gene matches: 5. Germline V lookup: CDR1 SGHTA, CDR2 FQGNSA. This CDR3 is built from 15 residues. The CDR3 DNA sequence: TGTGCCAGCAGCTTAGAAGCGGGGGTGGACTACGAGCAGTACTTC. Translation: CASSLEAGVDYEQYF. Complete variable domain (other parts from reference TRBV7-2 and TRBJ2-7): GAGVSQSPSNKVTEKGKDVELRCDPISGHTALYWYRQSLGQGLEFLIYFQGNSAPDKSGLPSDRFSAERTGGSVSTLTIQRTQQEDSAVYLCASSLEAGVDYEQYFGPGTRLTVT.

The V and J genes are TRBV30 and TRBJ2-3, with D unresolved. This CDR3 is built from 13 residues. Germline lookup yields CDR1 GTSNPN and CDR2 SVGIG (reference sequence). The germline V and J ends were trimmed by 0 bases and 2 bases, with 6 bases remaining between them. The CDR3 loop reads CAWSVPPTDTQYF. The CDR3 DNA follows: TGTGCCTGGAGTGTACCTCCCACAGATACGCAGTATTTT.

The CDR3 DNA reads TGCGCCAGCAGCTTGGCAGGGGAGAGGGATACGCAGTATTTT. Its translation: CASSLAGERDTQYF. The rearrangement links TRBV5-1 to TRBJ2-3, with D possibly being TRBD1 (6 bases). The V end was cut by 0 bases, the J end by 6 bases, with 11 bases between. CDR1 and CDR2 from the germline V gene are SGHRS and YFSETQ. CDR3 size: 14 residues.

This chain connects TRBV18 to TRBJ1-1; TRBD1 might be the D (5 bases). The germline V and J ends were trimmed by 1 base and 6 bases, with 12 bases remaining between them. CDR1 is KGHSH and CDR2 is LQKENI in the germline V gene. The CDR3 has 14 residues. CDR3 loop: CASSPRGLRAEAFF. The DNA for the CDR3 is TGTGCCAGCTCACCACGGGGGTTGAGGGCTGAAGCTTTCTTT. The variable domain in full, with the rest retrieved from reference TRBV18 and TRBJ1-1, is NAGVMQNPRHLVRRRGQEARLRCSPMKGHSHVYWYRQLPEEGLKFMVYLQKENIIDESGMPKERFSAEFPKEGPSILRIQQVVRGDSAAYFCASSPRGLRAEAFFGQGTRLTVV.

This rearrangement joins TRBV28 to TRBJ2-1; D gene uncertain. The CDR3 consists of 15 residues. In germline, CDR1 is MDHEN, CDR2 SYDVKM. Trimming pared 3 bases from V and 12 bases from J, leaving 21 bases between. CDR3 sequence: CASSFNPQDTSTQFF. CDR3 nucleotide sequence: TGTGCCAGCAGTTTTAATCCCCAAGATACATCAACGCAGTTCTTC. Together with reference TRBV28 and TRBJ2-1, the CDR3 gives the full variable domain: DVKVTQSSRYLVKRTGEKVFLECVQDMDHENMFWYRQDPGLGLRLIYFSYDVKMKEKGDIPEGYSVSREKKERFSLILESASTNQTSMYLCASSFNPQDTSTQFFGPGTRLTVL.

This chain uses TRBV28 with TRBJ2-1; 10 positions agree with TRBD1. The CDR3 sequence is 13 residues long. V dropped 8 bases and J dropped 3; count of bases not matched to a gene: 1. CDR1 is MDHEN and CDR2 is SYDVKM in the germline V gene. The CDR3 bases are TGTGCCAGCGGGACAGGGGTCTACAATGAGCAGTTCTTC. Amino acids: CASGTGVYNEQFF.

This clone appeared a single time. The chain employs TRBV10-3 and TRBJ1-5, with D hard to call. Germline V gene lookup returns CDR1 ENHRY and CDR2 SYGVKD. V lost 6 bases and J lost 3, with 9 bases in between. The CDR3 is 13 residues long. CDR3 residues: CAISQDYNQPQHF. CDR3 nucleotide sequence: TGTGCCATCAGCCAAGACTACAATCAGCCCCAGCATTTT.

This clone was seen a few times. As DNA, the CDR3 is TGTGCCAGCCTAGCGTACTCTGGAAACACCATATATTTT. Its translation: CASLAYSGNTIYF. The chain joins TRBV25-1 to TRBJ1-3; D gene uncertain. CDR3 size: 13 residues. Per germline, CDR1 MGHDK and CDR2 SYGVNS. With 8 bases removed from V and 0 bases from J, the gap between germline ends came to 8 bases.

J is TRBJ2-5 and V is TRBV11-2; tentative D call: TRBD2 (7 bases). CDR1 is SGHAT, CDR2 FQNNGV, per germline. The CDR3 has 16 amino acids. Trimming shortened V by 6 bases and J by 4 bases, and 21 bases separated the two germline ends. CDR3 protein: CASSSSVGGPLETQYF. CDR3 in DNA: TGTGCCAGCAGTAGCTCGGTCGGGGGGCCGTTAGAGACCCAGTACTTC.

The genes are TRBV4-1 and TRBJ2-3, with 14 bases fitting TRBD2. The CDR3 sequence is 18 residues long. The V and J ends lost 4 bases and 2 bases, in that order; junction bases with no gene match: 8. The germline V gene encodes CDR1 MGHRA and CDR2 YSYEKL. This chain's CDR3 is CASSRLGLAGDFTDTQYF. In DNA, the CDR3 is TGCGCCAGCAGCCGCCTGGGACTAGCGGGAGATTTCACAGATACGCAGTATTTT.

The genes are TRBV6-5 and TRBJ1-1; tentatively, D is TRBD1 (5 bases). CDR1 is MNHEY and CDR2 is SVGAGI in the germline V gene. The CDR3 covers 13 residues. V shed 5 bases and J shed 1 base, with 8 bases lying between them. The CDR3 loop is CASSETGNTEAFF. Written as DNA, the CDR3 is TGTGCCAGCAGTGAAACAGGGAACACTGAAGCTTTCTTT.

For this clone: This same CDR3 is encoded by further DNA sequences in the sample. The J gene is TRBJ1-4, the V gene TRBV9, with D maybe TRBD1 (6 bases). CDR1 SGDLS and CDR2 YYNGEE come from the germline V gene. The CDR3 runs to 15 residues. Trimming removed 2 bases from V and 6 bases from J, with 14 bases in between. The CDR3 coding sequence is TGTGCCAGCAGCGTCAGGGGTGAGGAAGATGAAAAACTGTTTTTT. Encoded protein: CASSVRGEEDEKLFF.

This clone was counted once. The chain has TRBV4-2 and TRBJ2-3; D unresolved. V dropped 0 bases and J dropped 2 bases, with 15 bases sitting between them. The germline V gene encodes CDR1 LGHNA and CDR2 YNFKEQ. This CDR3 spans 17 amino acids. The CDR3 DNA is TGTGCCAGCAGCCAAGATGGTAGCTTCCCGTTCACAGATACGCAGTATTTT. Translated: CASSQDGSFPFTDTQYF.

This clone was counted once. The V gene is TRBV27, the J gene TRBJ1-4, with D unresolved. The CDR3 spans 15 residues. Germline V gene sequence: CDR1 MNHEY, CDR2 SMNVEV (reference sequence). The V gene lost 2 bases and the J gene lost 0 bases, with 7 bases spanning the gap. The CDR3 DNA follows: TGTGCCAGCAGTTTAACGGGTGCAACTAATGAAAAACTGTTTTTT. Protein product: CASSLTGATNEKLFF. The entire variable domain, with the rest obtained from reference TRBV27 and TRBJ1-4, is as follows: EAQVTQNPRYLITVTGKKLTVTCSQNMNHEYMSWYRQDPGLGLRQIYYSMNVEVTDKGDVPEGYKVSRKEKRNFPLILESPSPNQTSLYFCASSLTGATNEKLFFGSGTQLSVL.

This chain links TRBV28 with TRBJ2-7, with 10 bases matching TRBD2. Germline V gene data show CDR1 as MDHEN and CDR2 as SYDVKM. CDR3 length: 14 amino acids. J lost 2 bases, V lost 4 bases, and 2 bases had no gene match. For the CDR3, the DNA is TGTGCCAGCAGTTCCGGGACTAGCGCCTACGAGCAGTACTTC. Its protein product is CASSSGTSAYEQYF.

DNA for the CDR3: TGTGCCAGCAGCTTATTCAGTAATAGCAATCAGCCCCAGCATTTT. This codes for CASSLFSNSNQPQHF. This chain uses TRBV7-2 with TRBJ1-5; D is uncertain. Germline CDR1 is SGHTA and CDR2 is FQGNSA. This CDR3 is 15 amino acids long. Trimming stripped 2 bases from V and 0 bases from J, with 8 bases between. The whole variable domain, filled in from reference TRBV7-2 and TRBJ1-5, reads GAGVSQSPSNKVTEKGKDVELRCDPISGHTALYWYRQSLGQGLEFLIYFQGNSAPDKSGLPSDRFSAERTGGSVSTLTIQRTQQEDSAVYLCASSLFSNSNQPQHFGDGTRLSIL.

The chain couples TRBV5-5 to TRBJ1-5, with D tentatively TRBD1 (6 bases). V was cut by 4 bases and J by 3 bases, with 8 bases left in between. The CDR3 has 13 amino acids. Germline V gene lookup returns CDR1 SGHKS and CDR2 YYEKEE (reference sequence). CDR3 protein: CASSRDTNQPQHF. As DNA, the CDR3 is TGTGCCAGCAGCCGGGACACCAATCAGCCCCAGCATTTT.

This clone showed up just once. This chain links TRBV5-1 with TRBJ2-3; D may be TRBD1 (7 bases). Trimming pared 0 bases from V and 0 bases from J, leaving 23 bases between. CDR1 SGHRS and CDR2 YFSETQ come from the germline V gene. This CDR3 has 20 residues. As DNA, the CDR3 is TGCGCCAGCAGCTTGGAAGGGGGCGTTCTTTCGGGAGTAAGCACAGATACGCAGTATTTT. Amino acid sequence: CASSLEGGVLSGVSTDTQYF.

This clone showed up just a few times. J is TRBJ1-1 and V is TRBV7-9; D unclear. V was pared by 3 bases and J by 1 base, with 3 bases between. The CDR3 extends over 12 amino acids. Germline V lookup: CDR1 SEHNR, CDR2 FQNEAQ (reference sequence). CDR3 loop: CASSFENTEAFF. CDR3 DNA sequence: TGTGCCAGCAGCTTCGAGAACACTGAAGCTTTCTTT.

The chain joins TRBV7-9 to TRBJ1-2, with 10 bases matching TRBD1. This CDR3 region has 15 residues. V lost 5 bases, J lost 6 bases, and 9 bases stayed unmatched. Germline values: CDR1 SEHNR, CDR2 FQNEAQ (reference sequence). The CDR3 sequence: CASSPSGDRGHGYTF. The CDR3 DNA follows: TGTGCCAGCAGCCCCTCTGGGGACAGGGGACATGGCTACACCTTC.

The rearrangement links TRBV6-5 to TRBJ2-5; 8 nucleotides match TRBD1. The trim removed 6 bases at V and 5 bases at J, leaving 5 bases unmatched. The CDR3 length is 13 residues. Germline values: CDR1 MNHEY, CDR2 SVGAGI. CDR3 DNA sequence: TGTGCCAGCAGCCAGACAGGGGCGGAGACCCAGTACTTC. The encoded protein is CASSQTGAETQYF.

This chain joins TRBV30 and TRBJ1-1; D possibly corresponds to TRBD1 (6 bases). This CDR3 is 15 amino acids long. Trimming took off 5 bases at V and 1 base at J, with 17 bases between the two ends. Germline values: CDR1 GTSNPN, CDR2 SVGIG (reference sequence). CDR3 DNA sequence: TGTGCCTGGGACAAAACGGGAGGGGGGAACACTGAAGCTTTCTTT. Amino acid sequence: CAWDKTGGGNTEAFF. Variable domain in full (rest from reference TRBV30 and TRBJ1-1): SQTIHQWPATLVQPVGSPLSLECTVEGTSNPNLYWYRQAAGRGLQLLFYSVGIGQISSEVPQNLSASRPQDRQFILSSKKLLLSDSGFYLCAWDKTGGGNTEAFFGQGTRLTVV.

The chain joins TRBV6-5 to TRBJ2-7; a weak D match, TRBD1 (5 bases). This CDR3 has 14 amino acids. The V and J ends lost 7 bases and 0 bases respectively, with 13 bases between them. CDR1 is MNHEY and CDR2 is SVGAGI in the germline V gene. The CDR3, as DNA: TGTGCCAGCACCCAGGGAAGAAGCTCCTACGAGCAGTACTTC. Translated: CASTQGRSSYEQYF.

The DNA of the CDR3 is TGTGCCAGCTTGGAAGAGACCCAGTACTTC. This codes for CASLEETQYF. This chain joins TRBV18 and TRBJ2-5; D is ambiguous. The CDR3 covers 10 residues. Germline CDR1 is KGHSH and CDR2 is LQKENI. V was pared by 7 bases and J by 3 bases, with 3 bases between.

V and J are TRBV5-1 and TRBJ1-5; D is uncertain. Per germline, CDR1 SGHRS and CDR2 YFSETQ. The V gene lost 0 bases and the J gene lost 4 bases, with 11 bases spanning the gap. The CDR3 totals 15 residues. CDR3 in amino acids: CASSLDPQKNQPQHF. The CDR3 DNA sequence: TGCGCCAGCAGCTTGGATCCTCAGAAAAATCAGCCCCAGCATTTT.

The chain uses TRBV9 and TRBJ2-3, with D tentatively TRBD2 (5 bases). Trimming stripped 0 bases from V and 7 bases from J, with 12 bases between. This CDR3 region has 14 residues. Germline values: CDR1 SGDLS, CDR2 YYNGEE. As DNA, the CDR3 is TGTGCCAGCAGCGTAGCGAGCGGTGGGTATACGCAGTATTTT. Protein: CASSVASGGYTQYF.

The chain carries TRBV14 and TRBJ2-3, with 9 bases lining up with TRBD1. The CDR3 consists of 15 residues. Germline V gene sequence: CDR1 SGHDN, CDR2 FVKESK. V trimming: 4 bases; J trimming: 7 bases; junction bases outside the gene matches: 9. The CDR3 loop reads CASSPWGQGVNTQYF. The CDR3 DNA sequence: TGTGCCAGCAGCCCTTGGGGACAGGGAGTAAATACGCAGTATTTT.

The rearrangement uses TRBV11-3 and TRBJ2-4, with 7 nucleotides matching TRBD1. Germline trimming cut 6 bases from V and 4 bases from J; bases unmatched to any gene: 6. Per germline, CDR1 SGHNT and CDR2 YENEEA. The CDR3 is 14 amino acids. CDR3 sequence: CASSQGTEKNIQYF. CDR3 bases: TGTGCCAGCAGTCAAGGGACAGAGAAAAACATTCAGTACTTC. Full variable domain (remainder filled in from reference TRBV11-3 and TRBJ2-4): EAGVVQSPRYKIIEKKQPVAFWCNPISGHNTLYWYLQNLGQGPELLIRYENEEAVDDSQLPKDRFSAERLKGVDSTLKIQPAELGDSAVYLCASSQGTEKNIQYFGAGTRLSVL.

The V gene is TRBV11-2, the J gene TRBJ1-3; a weak D match, TRBD1 (6 bases). Germline V CDR1 and CDR2: SGHAT, FQNNGV. Deletions cut 5 bases from V and 1 base from J, with 12 bases between. This CDR3 comprises 15 residues. The CDR3 loop is CASSLIRGSGNTIYF. For the CDR3, the DNA is TGTGCCAGCAGCCTAATCAGGGGTTCTGGAAACACCATATATTTT.